The 3 T cell receptor beta chains in this list originate from one sample, sequenced in a study of blood T cell repertoires in COVID-19. Here immunoSEQ multiplex PCR was the method, and the copy in TCRdb shows in-frame clones only, minus some. The sample shows around 100,000 clones, about 80% of them seen only once. The specimen was peripheral blood. All receptors derive from a human donor in a cohort sampled during active COVID-19.

J is TRBJ2-5 and V is TRBV19, with D possibly matching TRBD2 (6 bases). The length of the CDR3 is 14 residues. Germline V CDR1 and CDR2: LNHDA, SQIVND (reference sequence). V dropped 3 bases and J dropped 1 base, with 9 bases sitting between them. The CDR3 loop reads CASSIRRGQETQYF. CDR3 sequence (DNA): TGTGCCAGTAGTATTAGGCGGGGCCAAGAGACCCAGTACTTC.

This sequence joins TRBV5-4 and TRBJ2-1; 14 nucleotides line up with TRBD2. The CDR3 spans 16 residues. The germline CDR1 and CDR2 sequences are SGHNT and YYREEE (reference sequence). Trimming at V came to 4 bases and at J to 7 bases, leaving 7 bases not matched to a gene. CDR3 loop: CASSAGTSGSENEQFF. The CDR3 region has the DNA TGTGCCAGCAGCGCCGGGACTAGCGGGAGCGAAAATGAGCAGTTCTTC.

J is TRBJ1-5 and V is TRBV18; weak D call: TRBD1 (5 bases). The germline CDR1 and CDR2 sequences are KGHSH and LQKENI. V lost 2 bases, J lost 2 bases, and 10 bases lay in between. The CDR3 sequence is 15 residues long. The DNA of the CDR3 is TGTGCCAGCTCACCAAGTATACAGGGCAATCAGCCCCAGCATTTT. This codes for CASSPSIQGNQPQHF.